The 18 T cell receptor beta chains listed next were all sequenced from one sample in a study of cytomegalovirus exposure and HLA in healthy donors (dated by TCRdb to about 2017). The library relied on the immunoSEQ multiplex PCR assay. For the multiplex PCR, a mixture combining 60 forward primers for TCR Vbeta segments and 13 reverse primers for TCR Jbeta segments was used. The source is immuneACCESS, and TCRdb retained only in-frame sequences with V and J called. Part of the clones is not carried over; for the studies checked, unresolved V genes explain less than half of this, and the remainder is unexplained. This sample has about 110,000 clones in its table, and under 80% of those were observed once. The ten largest make up 3% to 4% of the sample. Sequencing was carried out using PBMCs. The receptors come from a man aged 60 to 69 in good health and CMV-seronegative.

V gene TRBV5-6 combines with J gene TRBJ1-2; weak D call: TRBD1 (6 bases). V lost 0 bases and J 7 bases, leaving 10 bases between the germline ends. The CDR3 is 13 residues long. The V gene's germline CDR1 is SGHDT and CDR2 YYEEEE. As DNA, the CDR3 is TGTGCCAGCAGCTTGGACAGGGATCGTGGCTACACCTTC. Translated: CASSLDRDRGYTF.

J is TRBJ1-5 and V is TRBV6-1, with a weak D call TRBD1 (5 bases). Germline assignment: CDR1 MNHNS and CDR2 SASEGT. The CDR3 contains 17 residues. Trimming took 1 base from V and 7 from J, leaving 20 bases between them. The CDR3 is CASSEGARRGSGQPQHF. For the CDR3, the DNA is TGTGCCAGCAGTGAAGGGGCCCGGCGGGGGTCGGGGCAGCCCCAGCATTTT.

The chain couples TRBV11-1 to TRBJ1-1; 8 nucleotides match TRBD1. The CDR3 loop spans 14 amino acids. The germline CDR1 and CDR2 sequences are SGHAT and FQDESV (reference sequence). Germline trimming cut 6 bases from V and 4 bases from J; bases unmatched to any gene: 7. In nucleotides, the CDR3 is TGTGCCAGCAGGGCCCAGGGGGCGAGCACTGAAGCTTTCTTT. Its protein is CASRAQGASTEAFF.

J is TRBJ2-7 and V is TRBV6-5, with a weak D call TRBD2 (5 bases). Trimming removed 6 bases from V and 2 bases from J, with 14 bases in between. Germline-derived CDR1 and CDR2 are MNHEY and SVGAGI. The CDR3 length is 14 residues. CDR3 DNA sequence: TGTGCCAGCAGACCGACACTAGATCCCTACGAGCAGTACGTC. Translated: CASRPTLDPYEQYV.

The chain links TRBV18 to TRBJ1-1; no firm D call. The CDR3 has 13 amino acids. Trimming took 3 bases from V and 1 from J, leaving 6 bases between them. From germline, CDR1 is KGHSH and CDR2 LQKENI. The CDR3 DNA follows: TGTGCCAGCTCACCCCCAGGGAACACTGAAGCTTTCTTT. Translating it yields CASSPPGNTEAFF.

The chain joins TRBV5-1 to TRBJ2-1; possibly TRBD2 for D (6 bases). There are 14 residues in the CDR3. V gave up 0 bases and J gave up 4 bases, with 8 bases separating them. Germline lookup yields CDR1 SGHRS and CDR2 YFSETQ. CDR3 protein: CASSLVSGYNEQFF. CDR3 in DNA: TGCGCCAGCAGCTTGGTGAGCGGGTACAATGAGCAGTTCTTC.

V gene TRBV9 combines with J gene TRBJ2-3, with D perhaps matching TRBD2 (6 bases). The germline V and J ends were trimmed by 3 bases and 1 base, with 15 bases remaining between them. The length of the CDR3 is 16 residues. The germline V gene encodes CDR1 SGDLS and CDR2 YYNGEE. The CDR3 DNA follows: TGTGCCAGCAGCGGCCGGCGGGACTTGCGCACAGATACGCAGTATTTT. Its protein is CASSGRRDLRTDTQYF.

Details on this clone: The sample carries other DNA sequences with the same CDR3. The chain links TRBV5-3 to TRBJ1-5, with 9 bases that match TRBD1. TRBV5-3 is classed as an ORF, of uncertain function. V dropped 2 bases and J dropped 4; count of bases not matched to a gene: 13. The CDR3 totals 18 residues. In DNA form, the CDR3 reads TGTGCCAGAAGCTTACGACTGTCCGGGACAGGGCAAAATCAGCCCCAGCATTTT. Protein sequence: CARSLRLSGTGQNQPQHF.

This sequence joins TRBV7-3 and TRBJ2-2; 7 bases are a match to TRBD1. CDR3 length equals 18 residues. The junction had 11 bases not matched to a gene; V was cut back by 2 bases and J by 2 bases. Germline CDR1 SGHTA, CDR2 FQGTGA. The CDR3, as DNA: TGTGCCAGCAGCTTATCCGCCAGACAGGGTACAAACACCGGGGAGCTGTTTTTT. Its translation: CASSLSARQGTNTGELFF.

CDR3 protein: CASSRDRGAGELFF. As DNA, the CDR3 is TGTGCCAGCAGTAGAGACAGGGGTGCCGGGGAGCTGTTTTTT. This rearrangement joins TRBV9 to TRBJ2-2; 8 bases align to TRBD1. V lost 5 bases and J lost 6; bases outside the gene matches: 6. Germline CDR1 SGDLS, CDR2 YYNGEE. The CDR3 covers 14 residues.

This clone was counted a few times. This sequence joins TRBV28 and TRBJ1-2, with 8 nucleotides matching TRBD1. The V and J ends lost 5 bases and 3 bases, in that order; junction bases with no gene match: 5. This CDR3 spans 14 amino acids. The germline V gene encodes CDR1 MDHEN and CDR2 SYDVKM. CDR3 residues: CASSTLTGDYGYTF. CDR3 nucleotide sequence: TGTGCCAGCAGTACCCTGACAGGGGACTATGGCTACACCTTC.

This chain joins TRBV9 and TRBJ2-1, with 9 bases fitting TRBD1. V dropped 0 bases and J dropped 6; count of bases not matched to a gene: 4. The CDR3 runs to 15 residues. Germline CDR1 reads SGDLS; CDR2 reads YYNGEE. The CDR3 region has the DNA TGTGCCAGCAGCGTAGAGGGGGGACAGGGCAATGAGCAGTTCTTC. Residues: CASSVEGGQGNEQFF.

This clone was counted a single time. The V call is TRBV28, the J call TRBJ2-2; no clear D gene. The germline V gene has CDR1 MDHEN and CDR2 SYDVKM. The V end lost 6 bases, the J end lost 6 bases, and 8 bases lay between the germline ends. The CDR3 spans 12 residues. CDR3 DNA: TGTGCCAGCAGAGTAGCCGCCGGGGAGCTGTTTTTT. Translation: CASRVAAGELFF.

The rearrangement uses TRBV10-3 and TRBJ2-7; D ambiguous. The germline CDR1 and CDR2 sequences are ENHRY and SYGVKD. CDR3 length: 13 amino acids. The ends were cut back, 2 bases at V and 3 bases at J, with 8 bases in the middle. The CDR3 spells CAISEAIYYEQYV. The CDR3 nucleotides read TGTGCCATCAGTGAGGCTATATACTACGAGCAGTACGTC.

This clone showed up just a few times. V is TRBV6-5 and J is TRBJ1-1, with 7 bases that match TRBD1. The germline V gene encodes CDR1 MNHEY and CDR2 SVGAGI. The CDR3 has 14 residues. CDR3 nucleotide sequence: TGTCTGTCACGGCAGGGGGGCATGAACACTGAAGCTTTCTTT. It encodes CLSRQGGMNTEAFF.

This clone was seen a single time. V gene TRBV25-1 combines with J gene TRBJ2-7; TRBD2 might be the D (5 bases). In germline, CDR1 is MGHDK, CDR2 SYGVNS. Trimming took 3 bases from V and 0 from J, leaving 15 bases between them. The CDR3 extends over 16 amino acids. CDR3: CASSDGETGYSYEQYF. CDR3 DNA sequence: TGTGCCAGCAGTGACGGGGAAACGGGATACTCCTACGAGCAGTACTTC.

This clone was seen a few times. V gene TRBV6-1 combines with J gene TRBJ1-1; 10 bases map to TRBD1. Germline CDR1 MNHNS, CDR2 SASEGT. The J segment lost 0 bases and the V segment lost 8 bases, leaving 6 bases of the junction unmatched. CDR3 length: 15 residues. CDR3 bases: TGTGCCAGCCTGGGGACAGGGGCGTTGAACACTGAAGCTTTCTTT. Encoded protein: CASLGTGALNTEAFF.

V is TRBV6-5 and J is TRBJ1-5, with D tentatively TRBD1 (6 bases). This CDR3 is 14 amino acids long. Per the germline V gene, CDR1 is MNHEY and CDR2 is SVGAGI. Trimming pared 5 bases from V and 5 bases from J, leaving 13 bases between. The CDR3 region has the DNA TGTGCCAGCAGTGCCCAGGACAGATATCAGCCCCAGCATTTT. Residues: CASSAQDRYQPQHF.